What follows are 12 T cell receptor beta chains derived from one specimen sequenced in a study of Ad26.COV2.S vaccination and SARS-CoV-2 variants. Produced via immunoSEQ multiplex PCR; TCRdb's table is partial and in-frame only. The sample carries about 410,000 clones, around 89% recorded once. Treatment specified: about 20 received Ad26.COV2.S at low or high dose, single or two shots; 5 received placebo; per-sample allocation not given. Sampling was done on day 63 after the first vaccine or placebo injection. The specimen comprised peripheral blood, sampled in a trial of Ad26.COV2.S vaccine versus placebo. All receptors derive from a person between 18 and 59 years old who received the Ad26.COV2.S COVID-19 vaccine or a placebo.

J is TRBJ2-3 and V is TRBV5-1; D perhaps matches TRBD2 (5 bases). This CDR3 is built from 13 residues. The germline V and J ends were trimmed by 0 bases and 5 bases, with 7 bases remaining between them. CDR1 is SGHRS, CDR2 YFSETQ, per germline. The CDR3: CASSLGGKDTQYF. CDR3 sequence (DNA): TGCGCCAGCAGCTTGGGAGGGAAAGATACGCAGTATTTT.

The V gene is TRBV11-2, the J gene TRBJ2-1; a possible D gene is TRBD1 (6 bases). V lost 4 bases and J lost 7, with 17 bases in between. The CDR3 is 15 amino acids. Germline loops: CDR1 SGHAT, CDR2 FQNNGV. In DNA form, the CDR3 reads TGTGCCAGCAGCTCGGGCAGGGGCGCCGGGAATGAGCAGTTCTTC. Translating gives CASSSGRGAGNEQFF.

The CDR3 nucleotides are TGTGCCAGCAGCCCAACTGGCGGGAGGGTCCTTGAGCAGTTCTTC. It is translated as CASSPTGGRVLEQFF. The chain uses TRBV7-2 and TRBJ2-1; 9 bases fit TRBD2. The junction had 11 bases not matched to a gene; V was cut back by 5 bases and J by 9 bases. Germline lookup yields CDR1 SGHTA and CDR2 FQGNSA. There are 15 residues in the CDR3.

The chain recombines TRBV28 with TRBJ2-1; no reliable D call. The CDR3 totals 11 residues. Between the trimmed V and J ends, which lost 10 bases and 3 bases, there was a span of 7 bases. CDR1 and CDR2 from the germline V gene are MDHEN and SYDVKM. Here the CDR3 DNA reads TGTGCCACCCGCCTCTACAATGAGCAGTTCTTC. Translated, it gives CATRLYNEQFF. Together with reference TRBV28 and TRBJ2-1, the CDR3 gives the full variable domain: DVKVTQSSRYLVKRTGEKVFLECVQDMDHENMFWYRQDPGLGLRLIYFSYDVKMKEKGDIPEGYSVSREKKERFSLILESASTNQTSMYLCATRLYNEQFFGPGTRLTVL.

The V gene is TRBV27, the J gene TRBJ1-1; D possibly corresponds to TRBD1 (5 bases). This CDR3 comprises 15 residues. The ends were cut back, 6 bases at V and 8 bases at J, with 22 bases in the middle. The V gene's germline CDR1 is MNHEY and CDR2 SMNVEV (reference sequence). Here the CDR3 reads CASRRVLTGKAEAFF. CDR3 DNA: TGTGCCAGCAGACGAGTCCTTACAGGTAAAGCCGAAGCTTTCTTT.

This chain links TRBV1 with TRBJ2-1; the D call in the table, TRBD2, was not verified against the DNA. TRBV1 is noted as a pseudogene. The CDR3 is 17 residues long. The CDR3 loop is CTSSLQTSASSYNEQFF. The CDR3 DNA sequence: TGCACCAGCAGCCTCCAGACTAGCGCGAGCTCCTACAATGAGCAGTTCTTC.

The chain couples TRBV9 to TRBJ2-1, with TRBD2 matching over 11 bases. Germline V lookup: CDR1 SGDLS, CDR2 YYNGEE. Trimming removed 0 bases from V and 6 bases from J; junction bases left unmatched: 5. The CDR3 totals 16 residues. CDR3 in DNA: TGTGCCAGCAGCGTAGGCGGTCTAGCGGGAGGCAATGAGCAGTTCTTC. Encoded protein: CASSVGGLAGGNEQFF. The full variable domain, rest sourced from reference TRBV9 and TRBJ2-1, is DSGVTQTPKHLITATGQRVTLRCSPRSGDLSVYWYQQSLDQGLQFLIQYYNGEERAKGNILERFSAQQFPDLHSELNLSSLELGDSALYFCASSVGGLAGGNEQFFGPGTRLTVL.

Ten or more counts support this clone. The identical CDR3 is also encoded by other nucleotide sequences in the sample. The J gene is TRBJ1-6, the V gene TRBV6-4; D is unclear. The CDR3 totals 13 residues. V was cut by 2 bases and J by 5 bases, with 4 bases left in between. CDR1 is MRHNA and CDR2 is SNTAGT in the germline V gene. The CDR3 coding sequence is TGTGCCAGCAGTGACAGGGATAATTCACCCCTCCACTTT. Translation: CASSDRDNSPLHF.

This chain joins TRBV27 and TRBJ2-2; 13 nucleotides match TRBD2. V was clipped by 5 bases and J by 7 bases; unmatched bases: 10. The germline CDR1 and CDR2 sequences are MNHEY and SMNVEV (reference sequence). CDR3 length equals 17 residues. CDR3 coding DNA: TGTGCCAGCAGTGACGGGACTAGCGGGATTGTAGGCGGGGAGCTGTTTTTT. Translating gives CASSDGTSGIVGGELFF.

The J gene is TRBJ2-2, the V gene TRBV24-1, with 9 bases lining up with TRBD1. The germline gives CDR1 KGHDR, CDR2 SFDVKD. With V trimmed by 4 bases and J by 6 bases, 8 bases remained unmatched. This CDR3 region has 16 residues. CDR3 amino acids: CATSDHVGQGPGELFF. The CDR3 coding sequence is TGTGCCACCAGTGACCACGTGGGACAGGGTCCCGGGGAGCTGTTTTTT.

CDR3 amino acids: CASSMRGGHNYGYTF. Here the CDR3 DNA reads TGTGCCAGTAGTATGAGAGGGGGCCACAACTATGGCTACACCTTC. The chain carries TRBV19 and TRBJ1-2; 7 nucleotides align to TRBD1. Germline trimming cut 3 bases from V and 2 bases from J; bases unmatched to any gene: 6. The CDR3 is 15 residues long. CDR1 and CDR2 from the germline V gene are LNHDA and SQIVND (reference sequence).

The rearrangement links TRBV13 to TRBJ2-2, with unresolved D. Germline-derived CDR1 and CDR2 are PRHDT and FYEKMQ (reference sequence). V was shortened by 2 bases and J by 5 bases, with 15 bases between the two germline ends. The CDR3 has 16 amino acids. CDR3: CASSLNRQIKTGELFF. The CDR3 nucleotides are TGTGCCAGCAGCTTAAATCGGCAGATAAAGACCGGGGAGCTGTTTTTT.